The 12 T cell receptor beta chains presented below share a single source sample, sequenced in a study of shared clonotypes between healthy human individuals. The assay was immunoSEQ multiplex PCR, and TCRdb's table has in-frame clones only and misses some. The table shows about 1.5 million clones, with 95% to 97% occurring only once. The sample comprised naive CD4+ T cells sorted from blood. Subset given: CD45RA+ positively selected. The source is a man aged 30 to 45 in good health.

The chain combines TRBV5-1 with TRBJ2-7; 9 bases agree with TRBD2. V shed 4 bases, J shed 6 bases, and the junction held 14 bases outside the gene matches. The length of the CDR3 is 16 residues. Germline values: CDR1 SGHRS, CDR2 YFSETQ. CDR3 protein: CASSPTGTSYLFEQYF. Written as DNA, the CDR3 is TGCGCCAGCAGCCCTACCGGGACTAGCTATCTCTTCGAGCAGTACTTC.

The CDR3 nucleotides read TGTGCCAGCAGCTTCCAGGGGGCCCGGGTTACCGGGGAGCTGTTTTTT. It translates to CASSFQGARVTGELFF. V usage is TRBV11-2 and J usage is TRBJ2-2; 8 bases line up with TRBD1. With V trimmed by 3 bases and J by 5 bases, 8 bases remained unmatched. The CDR3 is 16 residues long. Germline V gene data show CDR1 as SGHAT and CDR2 as FQNNGV.

The chain carries TRBV18 and TRBJ2-5; D ambiguous. The CDR3 sequence is 13 residues long. CDR1 KGHSH and CDR2 LQKENI come from the germline V gene. V was pared by 3 bases and J by 0 bases, with 5 bases between. In DNA form, the CDR3 reads TGTGCCAGCTCACCTCAACACCAAGAGACCCAGTACTTC. Protein sequence: CASSPQHQETQYF.

The J gene is TRBJ1-4, the V gene TRBV19, with D unresolved. This CDR3 is built from 14 residues. In germline, CDR1 is LNHDA, CDR2 SQIVND (reference sequence). Trimming cost V 3 bases and J 3 bases, with 8 bases left between them. The CDR3 region has the DNA TGTGCCAGTAGTATGACCGACTCTAATGAAAAACTGTTTTTT. Translated, it gives CASSMTDSNEKLFF.

The chain couples TRBV5-5 to TRBJ2-1, with TRBD1 identical over 7 bases. The CDR3 length is 19 residues. V shed 3 bases and J 1 base; nucleotides not matched to a gene: 16. Germline-derived CDR1 and CDR2 are SGHKS and YYEKEE (reference sequence). For the CDR3, the DNA is TGTGCCAGCAGCTGGAGGACAGGAGCCGTGAGTGTGTCCTACAATGAGCAGTTCTTC. It codes for CASSWRTGAVSVSYNEQFF.

As concerns this clone: Other DNA sequences within the sample encode an identical CDR3. This chain connects TRBV28 to TRBJ2-5, with TRBD1 as a possible D gene (6 bases). This CDR3 is built from 14 residues. Germline V gene data show CDR1 as MDHEN and CDR2 as SYDVKM. V lost 4 bases to trimming and J lost 5 bases, with 14 bases between them. The CDR3 DNA follows: TGTGCCAGCAGTTCCCCGGGAAGGGGGGAGACCCAGTACTTC. This encodes CASSSPGRGETQYF.

V usage is TRBV6-1 and J usage is TRBJ2-3; D is undetermined. In germline, CDR1 is MNHNS, CDR2 SASEGT. V was cut by 6 bases and J by 2 bases, with 15 bases left in between. This CDR3 comprises 15 residues. Written as DNA, the CDR3 is TGTGCCAGCAGATGGGCTATTAGCCTCACAGATACGCAGTATTTT. It encodes CASRWAISLTDTQYF.

This clone has a single count. The V call is TRBV5-1, the J call TRBJ2-5; D assignment may be TRBD1 or TRBD2 (6 bases each). Germline-derived CDR1 and CDR2 are SGHRS and YFSETQ. CDR3 size: 13 residues. V lost 4 bases and J lost 5, with 12 bases in between. In DNA, the CDR3 is TGCGCCAGCAGCCCGAGGGGGGATGAGACCCAGTACTTC. Translated: CASSPRGDETQYF.

This chain uses TRBV7-3 with TRBJ1-3; no clear D gene. Germline V lookup: CDR1 SGHTA, CDR2 FQGTGA. This CDR3 has 16 residues. V lost 3 bases and J 0 bases, leaving 12 bases between the germline ends. CDR3 in amino acids: CASSFAGPSSGNTIYF. The DNA of the CDR3 is TGTGCCAGCAGCTTCGCGGGCCCTAGCTCTGGAAACACCATATATTTT. Variable domain in full (rest from reference TRBV7-3 and TRBJ1-3): GAGVSQTPSNKVTEKGKYVELRCDPISGHTALYWYRQSLGQGPEFLIYFQGTGAADDSGLPNDRFFAVRPEGSVSTLKIQRTERGDSAVYLCASSFAGPSSGNTIYFGEGSWLTVV.

The rearrangement uses TRBV7-2 and TRBJ2-3, with D unresolved. Looked up from germline, CDR1 is SGHTA and CDR2 is FQGNSA. The V end was cut by 5 bases, the J end by 2 bases, with 11 bases between. The CDR3 is 14 amino acids. The CDR3 loop is CASSPPDNTDTQYF. The CDR3 nucleotides are TGTGCCAGCAGCCCCCCGGATAACACAGATACGCAGTATTTT.

This chain connects TRBV18 to TRBJ2-1, with 7 bases that match TRBD1. CDR3 size: 14 residues. CDR1 is KGHSH, CDR2 LQKENI, per germline. Losses at the gene ends were 8 bases for V and 3 bases for J; bases not matched to a gene: 7. The CDR3 bases are TGTGCCAGCCTTCTGGACAGGAACTACAATGAGCAGTTCTTC. Amino acids: CASLLDRNYNEQFF.

Comments on this clone: The same CDR3 can be traced to other DNA sequences in this sample. The V gene is TRBV10-3, the J gene TRBJ2-5; no reliable D call. The germline V gene encodes CDR1 ENHRY and CDR2 SYGVKD. V was clipped by 4 bases and J by 5 bases, with 5 bases between them. This CDR3 has 11 amino acids. The CDR3 loop reads CAISVGETQYF. CDR3 DNA: TGTGCCATCAGTGTCGGGGAGACCCAGTACTTC.